This is a list of T cell receptor beta chains from one sample in a study of blood T cell repertoires in COVID-19. Produced via immunoSEQ multiplex PCR; TCRdb's table is partial and in-frame only. Of roughly 200,000 clones detected, about 85% appear once; the ten largest clones hold around 20%. The sequenced material came from PBMCs or T cells enriched from blood (not recorded which). The receptors stem from a man aged 40-49 years who had recovered from COVID-19. CDR3s include the opening cysteine and the closing phenylalanine or tryptophan. The order of the fields is CDR3 DNA, CDR3 protein, V gene, D gene, J gene, clone size, CDR3 length. D genes are given only for firm matches. Clone size is given for some rows only: seen once, a few or many times, or a class if the clone is expanded.

CDR3nt: TGTGCCAGCAGTTACTCACAGAATAACTATGGCTACACCTTC; CDR3aa: CASSYSQNNYGYTF; v_gene: TRBV6-5; d_gene: -; j_gene: TRBJ1-2; abundance: -; len: 14
CDR3nt: TGCAGCGTTGAAGGTTTCAGTGCTAGCTCCTACGAGCAGTACTTC; CDR3aa: CSVEGFSASSYEQYF; v_gene: TRBV29-1; d_gene: -; j_gene: TRBJ2-7; abundance: -; len: 15
CDR3nt: TGTGCCAGCAGTCGAGGGGGGAACACTGAAGCTTTCTTT; CDR3aa: CASSRGGNTEAFF; v_gene: TRBV6-2/TRBV6-3; d_gene: -; j_gene: TRBJ1-1; abundance: -; len: 13
CDR3nt: TGTGCCAGCAGCTTAGAAGACAGGGCGGGGAGTGAAAAACTGTTTTTT; CDR3aa: CASSLEDRAGSEKLFF; v_gene: TRBV11-3; d_gene: TRBD1; j_gene: TRBJ1-4; abundance: -; len: 16
CDR3nt: TGTGCCAGCAGACTAGGACAGGGGGGCACCGGGGAGCTGTTTTTT; CDR3aa: CASRLGQGGTGELFF; v_gene: TRBV6-5; d_gene: TRBD1; j_gene: TRBJ2-2; abundance: -; len: 15
CDR3nt: TGTGCCAGCAGCCATTGGCAATCCGGGGCCAACGTCCTGACTTTC; CDR3aa: CASSHWQSGANVLTF; v_gene: TRBV3-1/TRBV3-2; d_gene: -; j_gene: TRBJ2-6; abundance: -; len: 15
CDR3nt: TGCGCCAGCAGCACGGACAGTTACGAGCAGTACTTC; CDR3aa: CASSTDSYEQYF; v_gene: TRBV5-1; d_gene: -; j_gene: TRBJ2-7; abundance: -; len: 12
CDR3nt: TGCGCCAGCAGCGGACTAGCGGGAGTGGGCACAGATACGCAGTATTTT; CDR3aa: CASSGLAGVGTDTQYF; v_gene: TRBV5-1; d_gene: TRBD2; j_gene: TRBJ2-3; abundance: -; len: 16
CDR3nt: TGTGCCAGCAGCGTAGTAGGTCAGGGGGCCACCGGGGAGCTGTTTTTT; CDR3aa: CASSVVGQGATGELFF; v_gene: TRBV9; d_gene: TRBD1; j_gene: TRBJ2-2; abundance: -; len: 16
CDR3nt: TGTGCCAGCAGTTTAGGGGGGGTCACAGATACGCAGTATTTT; CDR3aa: CASSLGGVTDTQYF; v_gene: TRBV28; d_gene: TRBD2; j_gene: TRBJ2-3; abundance: -; len: 14
CDR3nt: TGTGCCACCAGCTATACCAAAAACATTCAGTACTTC; CDR3aa: CATSYTKNIQYF; v_gene: TRBV15; d_gene: -; j_gene: TRBJ2-4; abundance: few; len: 12
CDR3nt: TGTGCCAGTAGTTCGTTTGAGTACCAAGAGACCCAGTACTTC; CDR3aa: CASSSFEYQETQYF; v_gene: TRBV19; d_gene: -; j_gene: TRBJ2-5; abundance: -; len: 14
CDR3nt: TGTGCCAGTAGTCTCCCGGGGGGGAGGAACTATGGCTACACCTTC; CDR3aa: CASSLPGGRNYGYTF; v_gene: TRBV19; d_gene: -; j_gene: TRBJ1-2; abundance: -; len: 15
CDR3nt: TGTGCCAGCAGCAAAACTTTCTTCAGGGGGCCCAGTTCGTATGAGCAGTTCTTC; CDR3aa: CASSKTFFRGPSSYEQFF; v_gene: TRBV21-1; d_gene: -; j_gene: TRBJ2-1; abundance: -; len: 18
CDR3nt: TGCAGTCAGACAGGGGGCTACGAGCAGTACTTC; CDR3aa: CSQTGGYEQYF; v_gene: TRBV20-1; d_gene: TRBD1; j_gene: TRBJ2-7; abundance: -; len: 11
CDR3nt: TGTGCCAGCAGCTCGGGACAGAACGGGGAGCTGTTTTTT; CDR3aa: CASSSGQNGELFF; v_gene: TRBV7-3; d_gene: TRBD1; j_gene: TRBJ2-2; abundance: few; len: 13
CDR3nt: TGTGCCAGCAGCGCCTTACAGGGGAAGGGTTCACCCCTCCACTTT; CDR3aa: CASSALQGKGSPLHF; v_gene: TRBV9; d_gene: TRBD1; j_gene: TRBJ1-6; abundance: -; len: 15
CDR3nt: TGTGCCAGCAGCGGACAAGTAACAGGGGACGAGCAGTACTTC; CDR3aa: CASSGQVTGDEQYF; v_gene: TRBV9; d_gene: TRBD1; j_gene: TRBJ2-7; abundance: many; len: 14
CDR3nt: TGCGCCAGCAGCCCCGGGGCTAATGAAAAACTGTTTTTT; CDR3aa: CASSPGANEKLFF; v_gene: TRBV5-1; d_gene: -; j_gene: TRBJ1-4; abundance: -; len: 13
CDR3nt: TGTGCCAGCAGCCAGATAGCGGGAGCAGGGGCAGATACGCAGTATTTT; CDR3aa: CASSQIAGAGADTQYF; v_gene: TRBV6-6; d_gene: TRBD2; j_gene: TRBJ2-3; abundance: few; len: 16
CDR3nt: TGTGCCAGCAGTCCCGACAGGGCGGGGGGGGAGCAGTACTTC; CDR3aa: CASSPDRAGGEQYF; v_gene: TRBV27; d_gene: TRBD2; j_gene: TRBJ2-7; abundance: many; len: 14
CDR3nt: TGTGCCAGCTCCGAAGGGGGGACAGGGAACAATGAGCAGTTCTTC; CDR3aa: CASSEGGTGNNEQFF; v_gene: TRBV18; d_gene: TRBD1; j_gene: TRBJ2-1; abundance: -; len: 15
CDR3nt: TGTGCCAGCAGCTTATGGGGAGCTGGGGCCAACGTCCTGACTTTC; CDR3aa: CASSLWGAGANVLTF; v_gene: TRBV5-6; d_gene: -; j_gene: TRBJ2-6; abundance: -; len: 15
CDR3nt: TGTGCCTGGAGTGAAGGAGGGACAGTCAATCAGCCCCAGCATTTT; CDR3aa: CAWSEGGTVNQPQHF; v_gene: TRBV30; d_gene: TRBD1; j_gene: TRBJ1-5; abundance: once; len: 15
CDR3nt: TGTGCCAGCAGCCAAGGGACTAGCGGGAGAATTGGCGAGCAGTACTTC; CDR3aa: CASSQGTSGRIGEQYF; v_gene: TRBV3-1/TRBV3-2; d_gene: TRBD2; j_gene: TRBJ2-7; abundance: -; len: 16
CDR3nt: TGTGCCAGCAGCCCTCCGGGACAGGGAGGGGGCTCTGGAAACACCATATATTTT; CDR3aa: CASSPPGQGGGSGNTIYF; v_gene: TRBV5-4; d_gene: TRBD1; j_gene: TRBJ1-3; abundance: once; len: 18
CDR3nt: TGTGCCAGCAGCCCCAGGACAGGGAATGCCCTAAACACTGAAGCTTTCTTT; CDR3aa: CASSPRTGNALNTEAFF; v_gene: TRBV4-2; d_gene: TRBD1; j_gene: TRBJ1-1; abundance: -; len: 17
CDR3nt: TGTGCCAGCTCACCACCCGACTCCTATGGCTACACCTTC; CDR3aa: CASSPPDSYGYTF; v_gene: TRBV18; d_gene: -; j_gene: TRBJ1-2; abundance: -; len: 13
CDR3nt: TGTGCCAGCAGCGTAGGAGGACAGGCTAGCCCTGGAAACACCATATATTTT; CDR3aa: CASSVGGQASPGNTIYF; v_gene: TRBV9; d_gene: TRBD1; j_gene: TRBJ1-3; abundance: -; len: 17
CDR3nt: TGTGCCAGCAGCCAGAAGAACACCGGGACAGATTACTACAATGAGCAGTTCTTC; CDR3aa: CASSQKNTGTDYYNEQFF; v_gene: TRBV14; d_gene: TRBD1; j_gene: TRBJ2-1; abundance: -; len: 18
CDR3nt: TGTGCCAGCAGCTTAAAGTTCGAGGCGGGAACCTACGAGCAGTACTTC; CDR3aa: CASSLKFEAGTYEQYF; v_gene: TRBV7-2; d_gene: -; j_gene: TRBJ2-7; abundance: -; len: 16
CDR3nt: TGTGCCAGCAGAGGGCTAGCGGGAACCGGGGAGCTGTTTTTT; CDR3aa: CASRGLAGTGELFF; v_gene: TRBV6-6; d_gene: TRBD2; j_gene: TRBJ2-2; abundance: -; len: 14
CDR3nt: TGTGCCAGCAGCCCCAGGGGGGTGAACACTGAAGCTTTCTTT; CDR3aa: CASSPRGVNTEAFF; v_gene: TRBV7-8; d_gene: TRBD1; j_gene: TRBJ1-1; abundance: -; len: 14
CDR3nt: TGCGCCAGCAGCTTGTACAGGGGGCGAACTGAAGCTTTCTTT; CDR3aa: CASSLYRGRTEAFF; v_gene: TRBV5-1; d_gene: TRBD1; j_gene: TRBJ1-1; abundance: -; len: 14
CDR3nt: TGTGCCAGCAGCCAACAGGGACAGTATAATGAAAAACTGTTTTTT; CDR3aa: CASSQQGQYNEKLFF; v_gene: TRBV7-6; d_gene: TRBD1; j_gene: TRBJ1-4; abundance: -; len: 15
CDR3nt: TGTGCCAGCAGCTCCCTAGCGGGAGGGACCACAGATACGCAGTATTTT; CDR3aa: CASSSLAGGTTDTQYF; v_gene: TRBV7-2; d_gene: TRBD2; j_gene: TRBJ2-3; abundance: -; len: 16
CDR3nt: TGTGCCAGCAGCCCGGCCGGGGCTAGCGGGAGGTATGAGCAGTTCTTC; CDR3aa: CASSPAGASGRYEQFF; v_gene: TRBV28; d_gene: TRBD2; j_gene: TRBJ2-1; abundance: -; len: 16
CDR3nt: TGTGCCAGTAGTGCGACTGCAAGAATCACAGATACGCAGTATTTT; CDR3aa: CASSATARITDTQYF; v_gene: TRBV19; d_gene: -; j_gene: TRBJ2-3; abundance: once; len: 15
CDR3nt: TGTGCCAGCAGCCCTGGGACTAGCGGGATTCTGGACAATGAGCAGTTCTTC; CDR3aa: CASSPGTSGILDNEQFF; v_gene: TRBV11-3; d_gene: TRBD2; j_gene: TRBJ2-1; abundance: -; len: 17
CDR3nt: TGTGCCAGCAGCCAAAGCGAAACAGGGGGAAGGAACTATGGCTACACCTTC; CDR3aa: CASSQSETGGRNYGYTF; v_gene: TRBV3-1/TRBV3-2; d_gene: TRBD1; j_gene: TRBJ1-2; abundance: few; len: 17
CDR3nt: TGTGCCAGCAGCCAAGATCGTCTGACAGGGTGGGGGAACACTGAAGCTTTCTTT; CDR3aa: CASSQDRLTGWGNTEAFF; v_gene: TRBV4-2; d_gene: TRBD1; j_gene: TRBJ1-1; abundance: -; len: 18
CDR3nt: TGTGCCAGCAGTAACCCCGTTGTTATGCGGAACATCAATGAGCAGTTCTTC; CDR3aa: CASSNPVVMRNINEQFF; v_gene: TRBV6-2/TRBV6-3; d_gene: -; j_gene: TRBJ2-1; abundance: -; len: 17
CDR3nt: TGTGCCAGCAGCTTAAGAGCGGAGGTTCGCACAGATACGCAGTATTTT; CDR3aa: CASSLRAEVRTDTQYF; v_gene: TRBV7-3; d_gene: -; j_gene: TRBJ2-3; abundance: -; len: 16
CDR3nt: TGTGCCAGTAGTCCCCGCGATATAGCGGGAGCGCCCTCCTACAATGAGCAGTTCTTC; CDR3aa: CASSPRDIAGAPSYNEQFF; v_gene: TRBV19; d_gene: TRBD2; j_gene: TRBJ2-1; abundance: -; len: 19
CDR3nt: TGTGCCAGCAGCATGGACAGAAAAGAGGGCTCCTACGAGCAGTACTTC; CDR3aa: CASSMDRKEGSYEQYF; v_gene: TRBV21-1; d_gene: -; j_gene: TRBJ2-7; abundance: -; len: 16
CDR3nt: TGCAGCGCTTACAAACACGGAGGGAACTATGGCTACACCTTC; CDR3aa: CSAYKHGGNYGYTF; v_gene: TRBV29-1; d_gene: -; j_gene: TRBJ1-2; abundance: -; len: 14
CDR3nt: TGTGCCAGCAGTAGCGGGAGTATCTCCACAGATACGCAGTATTTT; CDR3aa: CASSSGSISTDTQYF; v_gene: TRBV2; d_gene: TRBD2; j_gene: TRBJ2-3; abundance: -; len: 15
CDR3nt: TGTGCTAGCAGCTTAGCGGATGTTCCTGGGCCCAATCAGCCCCAGCATTTT; CDR3aa: CASSLADVPGPNQPQHF; v_gene: TRBV7-7; d_gene: -; j_gene: TRBJ1-5; abundance: few; len: 17
CDR3nt: TGTGCCAGCAGTTACTCTAGCGGGACTCCCAACGAGCAGTACTTC; CDR3aa: CASSYSSGTPNEQYF; v_gene: TRBV6-2/TRBV6-3; d_gene: TRBD2; j_gene: TRBJ2-7; abundance: few; len: 15
CDR3nt: TGTGCCAGCAGCTTGTTTGGGGGACAGTTTGAAGCTTTCTTT; CDR3aa: CASSLFGGQFEAFF; v_gene: TRBV7-3; d_gene: TRBD1; j_gene: TRBJ1-1; abundance: few; len: 14
CDR3nt: TGCGCCAGCAGCCAAGGGAGCAGGGTTCGGGTCGGGGAGCTGTTTTTT; CDR3aa: CASSQGSRVRVGELFF; v_gene: TRBV4-1; d_gene: -; j_gene: TRBJ2-2; abundance: -; len: 16